This TCR beta chain derives from a study of OX40 agonist ivuxolimab in advanced cancers. This clone was seen a single time. Method: immunoSEQ multiplex PCR; TCRdb's copy keeps in-frame clones and lacks some. The table shows roughly 76,000 clones, with 90% to 95% occurring only once. This CDR3 has 12 residues. The V gene lost 5 bases and the J gene lost 4 bases, with 7 bases spanning the gap. The germline CDR1 and CDR2 sequences are SGDLS and YYNGEE. The chain uses TRBV9 and TRBJ1-3; D uncertain. The origin of this receptor is an adult with an advanced solid tumor such as melanoma, head and neck, liver or kidney cancer. The sequencing used CD4+ or CD8+ T cells sorted from blood, collected in a trial of the OX40 agonist ivuxolimab. The CDR3 coding sequence is TGTGCCAGCAGAGACCGGGGAAACACCATATATTTT. Its protein product is CASRDRGNTIYF.